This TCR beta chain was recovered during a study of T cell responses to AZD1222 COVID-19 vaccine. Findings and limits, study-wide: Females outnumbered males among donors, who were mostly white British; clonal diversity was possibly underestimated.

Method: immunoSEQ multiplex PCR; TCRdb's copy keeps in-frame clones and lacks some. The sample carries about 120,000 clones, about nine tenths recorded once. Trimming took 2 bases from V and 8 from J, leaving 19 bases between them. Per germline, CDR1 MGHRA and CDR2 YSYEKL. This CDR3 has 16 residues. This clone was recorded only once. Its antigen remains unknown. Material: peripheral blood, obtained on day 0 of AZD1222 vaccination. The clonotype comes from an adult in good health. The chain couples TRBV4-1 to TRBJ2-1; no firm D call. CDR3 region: CASSQLSGSRWDEQFF. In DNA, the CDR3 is TGCGCCAGCAGCCAATTATCAGGTTCGAGGTGGGATGAGCAGTTCTTC.